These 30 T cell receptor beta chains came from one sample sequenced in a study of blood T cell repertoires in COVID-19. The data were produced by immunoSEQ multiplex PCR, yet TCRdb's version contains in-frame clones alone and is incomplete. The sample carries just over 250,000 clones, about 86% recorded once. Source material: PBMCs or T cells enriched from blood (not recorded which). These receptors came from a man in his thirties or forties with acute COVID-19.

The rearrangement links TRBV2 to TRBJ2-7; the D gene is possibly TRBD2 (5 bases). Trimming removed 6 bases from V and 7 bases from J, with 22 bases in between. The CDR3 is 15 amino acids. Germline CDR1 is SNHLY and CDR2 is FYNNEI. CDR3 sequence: CASRTRPLEGVEQYV. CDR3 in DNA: TGTGCCAGCAGGACCCGACCTCTTGAGGGCGTGGAGCAGTACGTC.

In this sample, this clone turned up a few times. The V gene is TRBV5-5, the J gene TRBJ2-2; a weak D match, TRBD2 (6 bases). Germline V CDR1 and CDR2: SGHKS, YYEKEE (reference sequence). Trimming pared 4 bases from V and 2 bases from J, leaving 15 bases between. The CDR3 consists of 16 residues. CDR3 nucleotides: TGTGCCAGCAGCCCCACCGGGGGATTCAACACCGGGGAGCTGTTTTTT. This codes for CASSPTGGFNTGELFF.

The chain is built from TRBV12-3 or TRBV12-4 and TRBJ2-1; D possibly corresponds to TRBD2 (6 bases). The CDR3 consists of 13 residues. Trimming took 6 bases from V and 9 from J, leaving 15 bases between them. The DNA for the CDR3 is TGTGCCAGCAGCCCAGCGATGGGGGGTGAGCAGTTCTTC. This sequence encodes CASSPAMGGEQFF.

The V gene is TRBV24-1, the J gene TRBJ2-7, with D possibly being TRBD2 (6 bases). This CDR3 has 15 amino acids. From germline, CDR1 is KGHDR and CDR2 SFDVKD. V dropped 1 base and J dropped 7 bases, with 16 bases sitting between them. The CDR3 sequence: CATSDFGRETGEQYV. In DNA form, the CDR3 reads TGTGCCACCAGTGATTTTGGCCGGGAGACGGGTGAGCAGTACGTC.

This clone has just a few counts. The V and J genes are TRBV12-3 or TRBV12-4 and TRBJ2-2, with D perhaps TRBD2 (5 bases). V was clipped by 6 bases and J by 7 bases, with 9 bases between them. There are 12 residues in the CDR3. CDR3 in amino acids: CASSTGSGELFF. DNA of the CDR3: TGTGCCAGCAGCACGGGAAGCGGGGAGCTGTTTTTT.

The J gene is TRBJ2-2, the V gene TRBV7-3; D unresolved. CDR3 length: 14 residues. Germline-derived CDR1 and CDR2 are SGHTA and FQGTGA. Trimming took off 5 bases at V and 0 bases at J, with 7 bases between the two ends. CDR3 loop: CASSTVPNTGELFF. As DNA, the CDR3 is TGTGCCAGCAGCACGGTTCCGAACACCGGGGAGCTGTTTTTT.

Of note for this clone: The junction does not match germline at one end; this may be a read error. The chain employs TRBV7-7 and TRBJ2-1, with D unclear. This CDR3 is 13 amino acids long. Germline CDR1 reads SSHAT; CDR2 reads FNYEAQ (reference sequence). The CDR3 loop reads CASSLEERYEQFF. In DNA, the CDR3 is TGTGCTAGCAGCTTAGAGGAGAGGTATGAGCAGTTCTTC. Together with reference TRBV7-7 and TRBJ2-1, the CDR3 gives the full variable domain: GAGVSQSPRYKVTKRGQDVTLRCDPISSHATLYWYQQALGQGPEFLTYFNYEAQPDKSGLPSDRFSAERPEGSISTLTIQRTEQRDSAMYRCASSLEERYEQFFGPGTRLTVL.

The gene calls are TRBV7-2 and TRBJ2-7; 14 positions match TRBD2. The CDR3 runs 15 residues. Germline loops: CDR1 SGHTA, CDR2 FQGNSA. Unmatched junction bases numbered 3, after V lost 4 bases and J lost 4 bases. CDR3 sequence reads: CASSSGTSGSYEQYV. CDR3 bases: TGTGCCAGCAGCTCGGGGACTAGCGGGAGTTACGAGCAGTACGTC.

CDR3 in amino acids: CASSEFETSGNTIYF. The CDR3 bases are TGTGCCAGCAGTGAATTTGAGACATCTGGAAACACCATATATTTT. The chain recombines TRBV2 with TRBJ1-3, with D hard to call. Germline CDR1 reads SNHLY; CDR2 reads FYNNEI. Trimming stripped 2 bases from V and 1 base from J, with 9 bases between. The CDR3 runs to 15 residues.

CDR3 loop: CASDRDGTVSGANVLTF. The CDR3 bases are TGTGCCAGCGACCGCGATGGGACAGTCTCTGGGGCCAACGTCCTGACTTTC. The rearrangement joins TRBV7-8 to TRBJ2-6, with TRBD1 identical over 7 bases. V dropped 8 bases and J dropped 0; count of bases not matched to a gene: 10. From germline, CDR1 is SGHVS and CDR2 FQNEAQ. The CDR3 runs to 17 residues.

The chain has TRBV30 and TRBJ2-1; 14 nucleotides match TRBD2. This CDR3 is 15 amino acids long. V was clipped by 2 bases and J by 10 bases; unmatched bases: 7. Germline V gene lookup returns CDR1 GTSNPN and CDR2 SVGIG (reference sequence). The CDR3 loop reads CAWSRLAGGPGEQFF. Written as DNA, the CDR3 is TGTGCCTGGAGTCGACTAGCGGGAGGGCCTGGGGAGCAGTTCTTC.

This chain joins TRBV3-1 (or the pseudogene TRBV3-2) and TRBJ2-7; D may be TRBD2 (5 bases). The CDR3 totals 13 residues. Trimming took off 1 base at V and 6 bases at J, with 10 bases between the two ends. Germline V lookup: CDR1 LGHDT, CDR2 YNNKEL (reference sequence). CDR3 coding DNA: TGTGCCAGCAGCCAAGGCGGGTCTGGCGAGCAGTACGTC. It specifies CASSQGGSGEQYV.

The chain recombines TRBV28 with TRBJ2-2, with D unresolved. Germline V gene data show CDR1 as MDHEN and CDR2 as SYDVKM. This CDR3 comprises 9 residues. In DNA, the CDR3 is TGTGCTAGTGCCGGGGAGCTGTTTTTT. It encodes CASAGELFF.

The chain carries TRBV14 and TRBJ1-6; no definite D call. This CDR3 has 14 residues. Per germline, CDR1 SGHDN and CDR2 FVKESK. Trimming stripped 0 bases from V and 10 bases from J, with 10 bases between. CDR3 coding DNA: TGTGCCAGCAGCCAAGAGGCGGCGGGCTCACCCCTCCACTTT. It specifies CASSQEAAGSPLHF.

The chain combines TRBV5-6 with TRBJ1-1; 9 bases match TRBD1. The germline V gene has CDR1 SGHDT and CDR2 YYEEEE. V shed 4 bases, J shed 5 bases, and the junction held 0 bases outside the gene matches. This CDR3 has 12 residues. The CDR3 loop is CASSGTGTEAFF. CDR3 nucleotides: TGTGCCAGCAGCGGGACAGGGACTGAAGCTTTCTTT.

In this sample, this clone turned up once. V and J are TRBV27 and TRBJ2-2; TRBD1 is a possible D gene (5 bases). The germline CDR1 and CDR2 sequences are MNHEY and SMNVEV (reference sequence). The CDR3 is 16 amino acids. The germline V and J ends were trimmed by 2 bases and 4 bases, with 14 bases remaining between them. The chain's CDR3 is CASSLGALVGTGELFF. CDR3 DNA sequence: TGTGCCAGCAGTTTAGGGGCGTTGGTGGGCACCGGGGAGCTGTTTTTT.

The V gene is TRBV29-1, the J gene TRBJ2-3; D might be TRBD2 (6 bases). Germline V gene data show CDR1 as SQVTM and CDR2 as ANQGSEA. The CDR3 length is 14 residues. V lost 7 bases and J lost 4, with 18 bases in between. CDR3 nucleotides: TGCAGCGATGGTTTGGGAGGTATAGCAGATACGCAGTATTTT. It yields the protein CSDGLGGIADTQYF.

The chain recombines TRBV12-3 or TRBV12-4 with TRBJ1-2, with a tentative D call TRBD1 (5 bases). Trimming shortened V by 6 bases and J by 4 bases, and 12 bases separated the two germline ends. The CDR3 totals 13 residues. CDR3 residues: CASSPQVLYGYTF. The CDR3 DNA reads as TGTGCCAGCAGCCCACAGGTACTCTATGGCTACACCTTC.

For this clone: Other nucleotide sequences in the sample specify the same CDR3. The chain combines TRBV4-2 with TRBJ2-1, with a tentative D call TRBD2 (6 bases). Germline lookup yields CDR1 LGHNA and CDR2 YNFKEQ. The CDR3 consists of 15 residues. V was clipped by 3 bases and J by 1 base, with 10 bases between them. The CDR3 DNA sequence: TGTGCCAGCAGCCAGGTGGGGGGATCCTACAATGAGCAGTTCTTC. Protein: CASSQVGGSYNEQFF.

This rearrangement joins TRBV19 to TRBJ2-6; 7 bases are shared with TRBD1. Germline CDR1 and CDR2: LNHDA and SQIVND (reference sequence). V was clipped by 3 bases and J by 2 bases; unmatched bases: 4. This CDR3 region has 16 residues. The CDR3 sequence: CASSIDRDAGANVLTF. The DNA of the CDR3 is TGTGCCAGTAGTATTGACAGGGACGCTGGGGCCAACGTCCTGACTTTC.

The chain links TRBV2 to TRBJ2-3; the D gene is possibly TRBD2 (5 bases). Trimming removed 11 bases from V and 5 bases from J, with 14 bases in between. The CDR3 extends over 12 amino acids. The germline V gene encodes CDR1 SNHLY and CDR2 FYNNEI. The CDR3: CADAEAVDTQYF. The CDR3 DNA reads TGTGCCGACGCGGAGGCGGTAGATACGCAGTATTTT.

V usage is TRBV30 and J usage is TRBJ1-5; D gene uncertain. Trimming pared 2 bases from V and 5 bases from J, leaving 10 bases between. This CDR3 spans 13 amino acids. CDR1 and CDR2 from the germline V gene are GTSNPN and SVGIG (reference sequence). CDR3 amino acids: CAWSRGGDQPQHF. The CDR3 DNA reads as TGTGCCTGGAGTCGCGGCGGAGATCAGCCCCAGCATTTT.

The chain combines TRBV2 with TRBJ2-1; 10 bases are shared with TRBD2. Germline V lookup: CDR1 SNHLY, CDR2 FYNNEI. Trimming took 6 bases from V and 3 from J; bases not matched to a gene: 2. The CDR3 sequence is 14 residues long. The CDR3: CASRRTSGYNEQFF. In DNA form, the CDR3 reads TGTGCCAGCAGGAGGACTAGCGGCTACAATGAGCAGTTCTTC.

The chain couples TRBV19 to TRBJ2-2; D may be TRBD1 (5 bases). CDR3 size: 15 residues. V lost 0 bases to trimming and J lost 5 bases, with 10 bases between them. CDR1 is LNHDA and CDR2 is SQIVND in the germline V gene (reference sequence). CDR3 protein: CASSIEGQVTGELFF. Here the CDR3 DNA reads TGTGCCAGTAGTATAGAAGGACAAGTAACCGGGGAGCTGTTTTTT.

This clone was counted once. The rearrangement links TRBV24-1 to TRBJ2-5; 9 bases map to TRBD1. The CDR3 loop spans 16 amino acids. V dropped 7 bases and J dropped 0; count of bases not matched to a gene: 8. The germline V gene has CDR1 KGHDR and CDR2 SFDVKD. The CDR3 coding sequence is TGTGCCACCAGCCGATCTGGACAGGGGAACCAAGAGACCCAGTACTTC. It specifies CATSRSGQGNQETQYF.

CDR3 sequence reads: CASSLARVGNTIYF. CDR3 nucleotide sequence: TGTGCCAGCAGTTTAGCCAGGGTTGGAAACACCATATATTTT. The gene calls are TRBV28 and TRBJ1-3; D might be TRBD1 (5 bases). The ends were cut back, 2 bases at V and 3 bases at J, with 8 bases in the middle. Looked up from germline, CDR1 is MDHEN and CDR2 is SYDVKM. CDR3 length: 14 residues.

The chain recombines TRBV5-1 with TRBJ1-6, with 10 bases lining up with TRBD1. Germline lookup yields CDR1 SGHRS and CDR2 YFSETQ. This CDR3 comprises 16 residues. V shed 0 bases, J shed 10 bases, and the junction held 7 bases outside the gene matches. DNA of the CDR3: TGCGCCAGCAGCTTGGCGGGACAGGGGATAAAATCACCCCTCCACTTT. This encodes CASSLAGQGIKSPLHF.

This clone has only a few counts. This chain's CDR3 is CASSETTGGNQPQHF. The CDR3 coding sequence is TGTGCCAGCTCAGAGACGACAGGTGGCAATCAGCCCCAGCATTTT. The chain combines TRBV18 with TRBJ1-5; D is perhaps TRBD1 (6 bases). The CDR3 has 15 amino acids. Germline values: CDR1 KGHSH, CDR2 LQKENI. Deletions cut 5 bases from V and 2 bases from J, with 13 bases between.

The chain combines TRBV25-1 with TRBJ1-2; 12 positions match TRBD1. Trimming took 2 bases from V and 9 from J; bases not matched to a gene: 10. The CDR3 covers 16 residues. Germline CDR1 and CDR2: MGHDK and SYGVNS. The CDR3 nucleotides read TGTGCCAGCAGTGAAGGGGGAGGGACAGGGGGCCTGAGCTACACCTTC. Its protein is CASSEGGGTGGLSYTF.

CDR3 sequence (DNA): TGTGCCAGCAGCCGGGGACAGGGAGTCGTCGGGGAGCTGTTTTTT. This translates into CASSRGQGVVGELFF. V is TRBV28 and J is TRBJ2-2; 9 bases map to TRBD1. The trim removed 6 bases at V and 7 bases at J, leaving 9 bases unmatched. Germline lookup yields CDR1 MDHEN and CDR2 SYDVKM. The CDR3 has 15 residues.